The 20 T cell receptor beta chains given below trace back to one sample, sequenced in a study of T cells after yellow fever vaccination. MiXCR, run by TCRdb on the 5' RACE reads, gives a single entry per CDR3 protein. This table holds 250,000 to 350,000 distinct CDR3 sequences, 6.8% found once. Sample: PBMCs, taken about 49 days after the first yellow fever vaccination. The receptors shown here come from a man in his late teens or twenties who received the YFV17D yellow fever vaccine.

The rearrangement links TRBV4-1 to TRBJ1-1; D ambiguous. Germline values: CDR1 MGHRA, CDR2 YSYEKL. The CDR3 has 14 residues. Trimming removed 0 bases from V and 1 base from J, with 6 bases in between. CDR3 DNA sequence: TGCGCCAGCAGCCAAGATGGGCCGAACACTGAAGCTTTCTTT. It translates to CASSQDGPNTEAFF.

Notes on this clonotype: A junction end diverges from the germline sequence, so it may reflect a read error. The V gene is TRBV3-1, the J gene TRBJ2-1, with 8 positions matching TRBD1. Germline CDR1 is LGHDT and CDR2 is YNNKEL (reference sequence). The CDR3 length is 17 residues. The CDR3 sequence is CACSQDWAQGAYNEQFF. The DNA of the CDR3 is TGTGCCTGCAGCCAAGATTGGGCACAGGGGGCCTACAATGAGCAGTTCTTC.

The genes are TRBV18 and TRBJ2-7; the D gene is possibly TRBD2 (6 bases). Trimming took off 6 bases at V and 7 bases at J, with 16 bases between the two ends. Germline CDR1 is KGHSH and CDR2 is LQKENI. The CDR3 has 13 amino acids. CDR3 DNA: TGTGCCAGCTCGCCGGGGGAGCTTCGGGAGCAGTACGTC. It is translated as CASSPGELREQYV.

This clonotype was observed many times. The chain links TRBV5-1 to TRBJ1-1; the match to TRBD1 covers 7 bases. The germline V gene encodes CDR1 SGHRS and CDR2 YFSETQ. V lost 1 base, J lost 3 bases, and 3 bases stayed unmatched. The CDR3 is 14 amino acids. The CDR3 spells CASSLRQGHTEAFF. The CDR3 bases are TGCGCCAGCAGCTTGCGACAGGGTCACACTGAAGCTTTCTTT.

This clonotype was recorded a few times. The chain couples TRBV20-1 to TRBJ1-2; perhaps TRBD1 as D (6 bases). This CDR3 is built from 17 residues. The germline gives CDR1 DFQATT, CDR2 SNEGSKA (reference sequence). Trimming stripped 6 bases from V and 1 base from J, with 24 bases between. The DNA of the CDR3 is TGCAGTGCAACCGGGACACTCGAATCAAAACTTAACTATGGCTACACCTTC. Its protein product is CSATGTLESKLNYGYTF.

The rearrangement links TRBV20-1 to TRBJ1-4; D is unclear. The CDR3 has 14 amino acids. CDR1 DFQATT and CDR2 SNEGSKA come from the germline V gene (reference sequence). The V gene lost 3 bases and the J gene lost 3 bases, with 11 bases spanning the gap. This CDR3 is CSASLPGPNEKLFF. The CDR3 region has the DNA TGCAGTGCTAGTCTGCCAGGACCTAATGAAAAACTGTTTTTT.

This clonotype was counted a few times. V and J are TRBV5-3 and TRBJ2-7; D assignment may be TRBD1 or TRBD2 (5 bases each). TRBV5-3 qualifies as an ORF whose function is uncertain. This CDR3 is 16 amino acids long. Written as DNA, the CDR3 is TGTGCCAGTAGCTTTTATGGGACCGAGGCTTCCTACGAGCAGTACGTC. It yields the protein CASSFYGTEASYEQYV.

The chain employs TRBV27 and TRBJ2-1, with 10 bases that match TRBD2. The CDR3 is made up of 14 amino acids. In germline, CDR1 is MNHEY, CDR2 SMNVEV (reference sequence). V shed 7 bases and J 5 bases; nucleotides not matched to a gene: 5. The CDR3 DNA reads TGTGCCAGCAAAAGGACTAGCGGCCACAATGAGCAGTTCTTC. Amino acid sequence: CASKRTSGHNEQFF.

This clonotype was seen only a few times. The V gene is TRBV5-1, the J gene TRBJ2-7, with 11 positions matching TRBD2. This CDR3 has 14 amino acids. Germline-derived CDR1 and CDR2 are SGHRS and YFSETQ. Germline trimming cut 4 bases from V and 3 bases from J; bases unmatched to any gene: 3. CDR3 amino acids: CASSAGLADYEQYF. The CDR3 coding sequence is TGCGCCAGCAGCGCGGGACTAGCGGACTACGAGCAGTACTTC. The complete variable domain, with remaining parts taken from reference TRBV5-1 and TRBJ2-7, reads KAGVTQTPRYLIKTRGQQVTLSCSPISGHRSVSWYQQTPGQGLQFLFEYFSETQRNKGNFPGRFSGRQFSNSRSEMNVSTLELGDSALYLCASSAGLADYEQYFGPGTRLTVT.

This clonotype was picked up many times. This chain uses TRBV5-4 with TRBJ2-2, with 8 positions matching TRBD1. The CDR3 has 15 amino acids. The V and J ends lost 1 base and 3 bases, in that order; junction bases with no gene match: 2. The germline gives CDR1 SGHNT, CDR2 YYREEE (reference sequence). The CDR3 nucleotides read TGTGCCAGCAGCTTGATACAGGGGGACACCGGGGAGCTGTTTTTT. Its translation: CASSLIQGDTGELFF.

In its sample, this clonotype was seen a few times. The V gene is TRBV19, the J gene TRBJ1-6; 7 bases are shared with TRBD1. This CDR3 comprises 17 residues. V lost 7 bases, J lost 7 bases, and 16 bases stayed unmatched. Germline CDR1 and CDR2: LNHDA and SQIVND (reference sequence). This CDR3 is CASTSGPGQAKNSPLHF. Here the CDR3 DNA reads TGTGCCAGTACCTCTGGCCCCGGACAGGCTAAAAATTCACCCCTCCACTTT.

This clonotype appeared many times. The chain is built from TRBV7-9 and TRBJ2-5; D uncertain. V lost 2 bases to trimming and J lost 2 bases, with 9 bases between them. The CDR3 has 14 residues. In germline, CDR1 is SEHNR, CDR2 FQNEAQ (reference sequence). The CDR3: CASSLLAGQETQYF. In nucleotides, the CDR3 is TGTGCCAGCAGCTTATTGGCAGGACAAGAGACCCAGTACTTC.

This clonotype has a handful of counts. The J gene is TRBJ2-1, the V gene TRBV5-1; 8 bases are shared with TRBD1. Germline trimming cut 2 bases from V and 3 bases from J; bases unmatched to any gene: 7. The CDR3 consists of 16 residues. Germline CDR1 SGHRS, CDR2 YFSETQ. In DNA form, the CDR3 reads TGCGCCAGCAGCTTAGGGCAGGGGGCGTACTACAATGAGCAGTTCTTC. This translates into CASSLGQGAYYNEQFF.

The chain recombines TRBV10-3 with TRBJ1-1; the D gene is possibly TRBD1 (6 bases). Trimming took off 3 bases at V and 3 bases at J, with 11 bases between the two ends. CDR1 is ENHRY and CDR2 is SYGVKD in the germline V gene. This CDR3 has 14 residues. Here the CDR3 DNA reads TGTGCCATCAGTGATATCCCAGGGGACACTGAAGCTTTCTTT. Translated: CAISDIPGDTEAFF.

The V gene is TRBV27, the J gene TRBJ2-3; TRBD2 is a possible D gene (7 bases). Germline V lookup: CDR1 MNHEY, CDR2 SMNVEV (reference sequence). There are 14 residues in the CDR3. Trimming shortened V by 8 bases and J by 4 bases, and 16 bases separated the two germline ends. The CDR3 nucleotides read TGTGCCAGCGGGAGGGGGACGATGGCAGATACGCAGTATTTT. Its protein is CASGRGTMADTQYF.

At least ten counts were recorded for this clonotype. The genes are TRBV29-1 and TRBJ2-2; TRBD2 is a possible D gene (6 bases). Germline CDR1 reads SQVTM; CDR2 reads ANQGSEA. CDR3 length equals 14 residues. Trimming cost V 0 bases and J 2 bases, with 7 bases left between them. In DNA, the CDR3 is TGCAGCGTTGAAGAGGAGGGAAACACCGGGGAGCTGTTTTTT. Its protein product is CSVEEEGNTGELFF.

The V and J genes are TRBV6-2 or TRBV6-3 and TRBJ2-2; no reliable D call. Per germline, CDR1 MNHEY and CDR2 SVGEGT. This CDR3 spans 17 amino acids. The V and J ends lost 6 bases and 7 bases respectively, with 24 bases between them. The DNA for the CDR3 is TGTGCCAGCAGCCCCCCTCCTGTGTTTGGCGATGGCGGGGAGCTGTTTTTT. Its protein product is CASSPPPVFGDGGELFF.

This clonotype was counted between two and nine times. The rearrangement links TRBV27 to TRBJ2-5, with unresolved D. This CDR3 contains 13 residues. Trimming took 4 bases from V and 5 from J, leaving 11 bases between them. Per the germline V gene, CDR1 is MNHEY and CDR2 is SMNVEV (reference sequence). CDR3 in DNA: TGTGCCAGCAGTTGGGCCCAAGGGGAGACCCAGTACTTC. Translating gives CASSWAQGETQYF.

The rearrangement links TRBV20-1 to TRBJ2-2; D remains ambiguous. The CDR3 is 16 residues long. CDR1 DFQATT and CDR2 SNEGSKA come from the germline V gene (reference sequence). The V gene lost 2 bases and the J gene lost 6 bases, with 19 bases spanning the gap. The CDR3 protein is CSARSGSSTRSGELFF. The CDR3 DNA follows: TGCAGTGCTAGAAGTGGTAGCTCGACTCGCTCCGGGGAGCTGTTTTTT.

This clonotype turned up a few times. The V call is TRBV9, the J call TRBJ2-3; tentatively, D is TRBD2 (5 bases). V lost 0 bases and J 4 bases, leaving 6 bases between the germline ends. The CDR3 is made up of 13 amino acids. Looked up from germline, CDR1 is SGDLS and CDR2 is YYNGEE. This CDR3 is CASSVAGSDTQYF. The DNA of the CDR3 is TGTGCCAGCAGCGTAGCGGGATCAGATACGCAGTATTTT.